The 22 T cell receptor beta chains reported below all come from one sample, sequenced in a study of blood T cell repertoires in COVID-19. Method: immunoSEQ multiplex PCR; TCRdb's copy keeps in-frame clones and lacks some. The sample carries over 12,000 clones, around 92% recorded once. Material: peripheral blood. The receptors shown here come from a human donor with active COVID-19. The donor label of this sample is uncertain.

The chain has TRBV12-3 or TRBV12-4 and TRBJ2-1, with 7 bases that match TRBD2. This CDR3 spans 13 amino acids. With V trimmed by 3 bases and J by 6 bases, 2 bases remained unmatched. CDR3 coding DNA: TGTGCCAGCAGTTTTTCGGGGGGCAATGAGCAGTTCTTC. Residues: CASSFSGGNEQFF.

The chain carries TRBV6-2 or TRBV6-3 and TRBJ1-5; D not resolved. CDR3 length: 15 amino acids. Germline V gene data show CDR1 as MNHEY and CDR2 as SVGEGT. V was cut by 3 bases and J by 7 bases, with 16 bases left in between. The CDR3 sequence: CASSYSGTSPQPQHF. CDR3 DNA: TGTGCCAGCAGTTATTCGGGTACCAGTCCACAGCCCCAGCATTTT.

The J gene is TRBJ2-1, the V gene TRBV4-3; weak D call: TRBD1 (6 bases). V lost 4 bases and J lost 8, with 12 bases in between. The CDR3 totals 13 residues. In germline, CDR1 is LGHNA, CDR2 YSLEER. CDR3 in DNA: TGCGCCAGCAGCCGCCGGACAGCGGATGAGCAGTTCTTC. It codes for CASSRRTADEQFF.

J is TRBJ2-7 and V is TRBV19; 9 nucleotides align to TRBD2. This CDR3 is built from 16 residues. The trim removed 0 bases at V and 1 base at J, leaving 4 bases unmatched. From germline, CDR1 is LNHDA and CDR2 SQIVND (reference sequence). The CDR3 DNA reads TGTGCCAGTAGTATAGATAGACTAGCGGCTTCCTACGAGCAGTACTTC. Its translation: CASSIDRLAASYEQYF.

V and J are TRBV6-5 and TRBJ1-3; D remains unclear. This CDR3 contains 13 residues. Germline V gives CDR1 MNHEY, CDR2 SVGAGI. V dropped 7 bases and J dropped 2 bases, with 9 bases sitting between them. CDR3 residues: CASNGGTGNTIYF. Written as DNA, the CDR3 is TGTGCCAGCAATGGAGGAACTGGAAACACCATATATTTT.

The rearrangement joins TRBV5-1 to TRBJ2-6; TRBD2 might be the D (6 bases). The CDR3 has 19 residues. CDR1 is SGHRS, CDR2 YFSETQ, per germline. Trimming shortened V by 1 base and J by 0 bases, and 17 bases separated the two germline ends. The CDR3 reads CASSLFPSPSDSGANVLTF. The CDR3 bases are TGCGCCAGCAGCTTGTTCCCGAGTCCTAGCGACTCTGGGGCCAACGTCCTGACTTTC. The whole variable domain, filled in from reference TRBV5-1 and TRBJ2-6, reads KAGVTQTPRYLIKTRGQQVTLSCSPISGHRSVSWYQQTPGQGLQFLFEYFSETQRNKGNFPGRFSGRQFSNSRSEMNVSTLELGDSALYLCASSLFPSPSDSGANVLTFGAGSRLTVL.

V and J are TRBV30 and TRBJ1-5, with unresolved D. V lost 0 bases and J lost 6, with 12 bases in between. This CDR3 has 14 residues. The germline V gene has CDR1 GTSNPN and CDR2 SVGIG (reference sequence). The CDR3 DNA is TGTGCCTGGAGTGTATCCACAGAGGGTCAGCCCCAGCATTTT. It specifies CAWSVSTEGQPQHF.

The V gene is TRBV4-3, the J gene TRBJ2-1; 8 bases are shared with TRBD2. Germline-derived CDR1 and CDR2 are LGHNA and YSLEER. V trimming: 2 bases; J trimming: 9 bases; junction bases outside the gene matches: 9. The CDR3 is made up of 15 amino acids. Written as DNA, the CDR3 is TGCGCCAGCAGCCAACCCGGGGGGGCCGAAGGTGAGCAGTTCTTC. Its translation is CASSQPGGAEGEQFF.

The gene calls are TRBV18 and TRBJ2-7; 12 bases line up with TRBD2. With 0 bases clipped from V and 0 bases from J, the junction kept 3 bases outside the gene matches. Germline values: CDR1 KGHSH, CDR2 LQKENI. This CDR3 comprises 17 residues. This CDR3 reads CASSPPLAGGSSYEQYF. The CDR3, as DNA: TGTGCCAGCTCACCACCCCTAGCGGGGGGGAGCTCCTACGAGCAGTACTTC.

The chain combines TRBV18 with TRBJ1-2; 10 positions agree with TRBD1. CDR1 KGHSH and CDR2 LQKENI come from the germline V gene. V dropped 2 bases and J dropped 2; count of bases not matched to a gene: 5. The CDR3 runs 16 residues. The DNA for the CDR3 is TGTGCCAGCTCACCAGTGACGGGACAGGGGAACTATGGCTACACCTTC. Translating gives CASSPVTGQGNYGYTF.

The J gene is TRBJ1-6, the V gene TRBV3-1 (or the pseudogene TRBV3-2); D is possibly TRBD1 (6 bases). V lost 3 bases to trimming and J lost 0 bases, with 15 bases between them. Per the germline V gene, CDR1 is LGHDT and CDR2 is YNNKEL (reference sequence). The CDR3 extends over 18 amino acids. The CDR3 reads CASSQGPRGGSYNSPLHF. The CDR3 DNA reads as TGTGCCAGCAGCCAGGGGCCAAGAGGGGGCTCCTATAATTCACCCCTCCACTTT.

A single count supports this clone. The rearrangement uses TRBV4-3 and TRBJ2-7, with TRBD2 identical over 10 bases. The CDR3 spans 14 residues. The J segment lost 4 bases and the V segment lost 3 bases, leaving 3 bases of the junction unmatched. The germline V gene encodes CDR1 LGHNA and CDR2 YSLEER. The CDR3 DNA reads TGCGCCAGCAGCCAGGCTAGCGGGGGTTACGAGCAGTACTTC. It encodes CASSQASGGYEQYF.

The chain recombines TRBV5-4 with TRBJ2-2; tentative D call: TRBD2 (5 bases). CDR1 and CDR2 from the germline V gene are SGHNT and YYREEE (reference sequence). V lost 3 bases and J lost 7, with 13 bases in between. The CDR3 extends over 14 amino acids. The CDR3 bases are TGTGCCAGCAGCTCCCGGGGAATCGACGGGGAGCTGTTTTTT. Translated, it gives CASSSRGIDGELFF. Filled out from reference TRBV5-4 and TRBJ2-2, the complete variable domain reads ETGVTQSPTHLIKTRGQQVTLRCSSQSGHNTVSWYQQALGQGPQFIFQYYREEENGRGNFPPRFSGLQFPNYSSELNVNALELDDSALYLCASSSRGIDGELFFGEGSRLTVL.

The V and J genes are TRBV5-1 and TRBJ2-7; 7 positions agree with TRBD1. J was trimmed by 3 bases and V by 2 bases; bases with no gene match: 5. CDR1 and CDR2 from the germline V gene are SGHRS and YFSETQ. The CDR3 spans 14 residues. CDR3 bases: TGCGCCAGCAGCTTTGACAGGGCCCGCTACGAGCAGTACTTC. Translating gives CASSFDRARYEQYF.

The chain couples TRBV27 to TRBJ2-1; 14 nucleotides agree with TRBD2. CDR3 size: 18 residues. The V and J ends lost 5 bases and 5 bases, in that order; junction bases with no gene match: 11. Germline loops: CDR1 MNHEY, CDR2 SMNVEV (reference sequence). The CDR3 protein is CASSPTWTSGGIHNEQFF. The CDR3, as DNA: TGTGCCAGCAGTCCGACCTGGACTAGCGGGGGGATCCACAATGAGCAGTTCTTC.

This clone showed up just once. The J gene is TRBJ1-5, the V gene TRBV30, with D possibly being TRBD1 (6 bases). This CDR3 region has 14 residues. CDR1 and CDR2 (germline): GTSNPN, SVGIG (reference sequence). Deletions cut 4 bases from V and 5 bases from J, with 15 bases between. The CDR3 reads CAWTNRVGDQPQHF. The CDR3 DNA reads TGTGCCTGGACAAACAGGGTGGGGGATCAGCCCCAGCATTTT. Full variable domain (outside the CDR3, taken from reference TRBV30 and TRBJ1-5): SQTIHQWPATLVQPVGSPLSLECTVEGTSNPNLYWYRQAAGRGLQLLFYSVGIGQISSEVPQNLSASRPQDRQFILSSKKLLLSDSGFYLCAWTNRVGDQPQHFGDGTRLSIL.

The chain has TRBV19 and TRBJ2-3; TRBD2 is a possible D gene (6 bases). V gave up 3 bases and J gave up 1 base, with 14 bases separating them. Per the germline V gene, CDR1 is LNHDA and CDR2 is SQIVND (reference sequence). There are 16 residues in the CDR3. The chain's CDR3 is CASSMGTSRRTDTQYF. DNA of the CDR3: TGTGCCAGTAGTATGGGTACTAGCAGACGCACAGATACGCAGTATTTT.

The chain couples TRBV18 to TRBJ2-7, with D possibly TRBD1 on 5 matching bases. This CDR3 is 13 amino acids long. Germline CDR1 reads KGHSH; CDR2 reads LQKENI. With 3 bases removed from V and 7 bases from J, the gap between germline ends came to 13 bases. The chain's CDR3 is CASSPDTAGEQYF. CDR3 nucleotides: TGTGCCAGCTCACCGGACACCGCCGGGGAGCAGTACTTC.

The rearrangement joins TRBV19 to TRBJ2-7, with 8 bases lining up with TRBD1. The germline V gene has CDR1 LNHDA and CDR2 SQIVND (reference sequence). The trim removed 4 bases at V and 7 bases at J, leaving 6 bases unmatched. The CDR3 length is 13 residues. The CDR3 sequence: CASSTTTGGEQYF. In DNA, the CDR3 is TGTGCCAGTAGTACGACAACAGGGGGTGAGCAGTACTTC. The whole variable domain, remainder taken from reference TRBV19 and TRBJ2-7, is DGGITQSPKYLFRKEGQNVTLSCEQNLNHDAMYWYRQDPGQGLRLIYYSQIVNDFQKGDIAEGYSVSREKKESFPLTVTSAQKNPTAFYLCASSTTTGGEQYFGPGTRLTVT.

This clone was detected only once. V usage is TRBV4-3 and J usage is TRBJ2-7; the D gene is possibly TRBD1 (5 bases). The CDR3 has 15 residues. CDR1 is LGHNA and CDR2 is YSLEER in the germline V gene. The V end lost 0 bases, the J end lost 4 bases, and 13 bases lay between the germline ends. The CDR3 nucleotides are TGCGCCAGCAGCCAAGATATTTCCAGGGCGTACGAGCAGTACTTC. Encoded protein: CASSQDISRAYEQYF.

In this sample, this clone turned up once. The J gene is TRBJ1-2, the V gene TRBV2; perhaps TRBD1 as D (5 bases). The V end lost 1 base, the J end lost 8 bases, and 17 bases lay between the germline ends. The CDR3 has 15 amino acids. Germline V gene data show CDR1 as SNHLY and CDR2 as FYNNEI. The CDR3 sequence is CASSEGGADSGGYTF. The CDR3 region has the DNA TGTGCCAGCAGTGAAGGGGGCGCCGACTCAGGGGGCTACACCTTC.

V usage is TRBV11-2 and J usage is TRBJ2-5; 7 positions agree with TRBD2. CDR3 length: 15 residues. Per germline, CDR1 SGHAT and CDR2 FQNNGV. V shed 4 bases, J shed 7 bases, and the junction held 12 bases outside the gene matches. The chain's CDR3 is CASSYGLAASPTQYF. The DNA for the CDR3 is TGTGCCAGCAGCTATGGGCTAGCGGCTTCGCCGACCCAGTACTTC.